This TCR beta chain was identified during a study of T cell responses to AZD1222 COVID-19 vaccine. The protocol was immunoSEQ multiplex PCR, while the TCRdb copy is restricted to in-frame clones and leaves out a portion. Found here are over 100,000 clones, 86% of them singletons; the top ten hold 9.5% to 15%. The sequence was obtained from an adult in good health. The sequenced sample was peripheral blood, obtained on day 0 of AZD1222 vaccination.

CDR3 bases: TGTGCCATCAGTGAGTTCATGGGGTTGGGGATGAACACTGAAGCTTTCTTT. As protein: CAISEFMGLGMNTEAFF. The chain combines TRBV10-3 with TRBJ1-1; D remains unclear. CDR3 length: 17 amino acids. CDR1 ENHRY and CDR2 SYGVKD come from the germline V gene. V was cut by 1 base and J by 0 bases, with 15 bases left in between.